Each of the 10 T cell receptor beta chains below was sequenced from the same sample in a study of Ad26.COV2.S vaccination and SARS-CoV-2 variants. Some clones are missing from TCRdb's copy, which holds only in-frame ones; the method was immunoSEQ multiplex PCR. The sample has under 600,000 clones, 80% to 90% seen once. The treatment here: some 20 received Ad26.COV2.S at low or high dose, single or two shots; 5 received placebo; per-sample allocation not given. Material that was analyzed had been drawn on day 63 after the first vaccine or placebo injection. Specimen: peripheral blood, collected in a trial of Ad26.COV2.S vaccine versus placebo. These TCRs come from a person between 18 and 65 years old who received the Ad26.COV2.S COVID-19 vaccine or a placebo.

This clone was picked up one time. This rearrangement joins TRBV7-2 to TRBJ2-2; 7 bases map to TRBD1. The V segment lost 1 base and the J segment 8 bases; nucleotides outside the gene matches: 1. CDR3 length: 13 residues. CDR1 and CDR2 (germline): SGHTA, FQGNSA. The CDR3 sequence is CASSLEGAGELFF. The CDR3 coding sequence is TGTGCCAGCAGCTTAGAGGGGGCGGGGGAGCTGTTTTTT.

This clone occurred once. The rearrangement joins TRBV29-1 to TRBJ1-2, with 7 positions matching TRBD1. The CDR3 consists of 16 residues. Germline CDR1 reads SQVTM; CDR2 reads ANQGSEA. The V segment lost 6 bases and the J segment 0 bases; nucleotides outside the gene matches: 13. The CDR3 loop is CSVTGQVVGTNYGYTF. In DNA, the CDR3 is TGCAGCGTGACAGGGCAGGTGGTCGGAACTAACTATGGCTACACCTTC.

The CDR3 DNA follows: TGTGCCAGCAGCTTAGCGGGGCACTCCTACGAGCAGTACTTC. Translation gives CASSLAGHSYEQYF. The genes are TRBV13 and TRBJ2-7; D tentatively reads TRBD1 or TRBD2 (5 bases each). V was trimmed by 1 base and J by 0 bases, leaving 7 bases between them. The length of the CDR3 is 14 residues. The germline V gene encodes CDR1 PRHDT and CDR2 FYEKMQ (reference sequence).

The genes are TRBV6-5 and TRBJ1-4, with D perhaps TRBD1 (5 bases). The CDR3 totals 14 residues. Germline V gene lookup returns CDR1 MNHEY and CDR2 SVGAGI. V lost 0 bases and J 8 bases, leaving 10 bases between the germline ends. The CDR3 nucleotides read TGTGCCAGCAGTTACTCAGGGGCGGAGGAAAAACTGTTTTTT. Translating it yields CASSYSGAEEKLFF.

This chain links TRBV3-1 (or the pseudogene TRBV3-2) with TRBJ2-7, with D perhaps TRBD1 (5 bases). Trimming removed 0 bases at V and 3 bases at J, with 12 bases between. This CDR3 contains 15 residues. The germline V gene encodes CDR1 LGHDT and CDR2 YNNKEL (reference sequence). This CDR3 reads CASSQDLPRVYEQYF. As DNA, the CDR3 is TGTGCCAGCAGCCAAGACTTACCCAGGGTCTACGAGCAGTACTTC.

The V and J genes are TRBV11-2 and TRBJ2-5; no firm D call. The CDR3 is made up of 11 amino acids. Per germline, CDR1 SGHAT and CDR2 FQNNGV. Trimming removed 6 bases from V and 3 bases from J, with 5 bases in between. The DNA for the CDR3 is TGTGCCAGCAGTTCCGAAGAGACCCAGTACTTC. Its protein is CASSSEETQYF.

This chain uses TRBV6-5 with TRBJ1-6; D is undetermined. Germline-derived CDR1 and CDR2 are MNHEY and SVGAGI. V dropped 10 bases and J dropped 1 base, with 11 bases sitting between them. The CDR3 spans 14 residues. Here the CDR3 DNA reads TGTGCCACTACGGGGAGGTCCTATAATTCACCCCTCCACTTT. Translated, it gives CATTGRSYNSPLHF.

The chain couples TRBV28 to TRBJ2-3; 10 bases are shared with TRBD2. Germline-derived CDR1 and CDR2 are MDHEN and SYDVKM. Trimming removed 6 bases from V and 1 base from J; junction bases left unmatched: 16. The CDR3 covers 19 residues. In DNA, the CDR3 is TGTGCCAGCAGACACACTAGCGGGACGGGACTAAGGGGCACAGATACGCAGTATTTT. It encodes CASRHTSGTGLRGTDTQYF.

Only a few counts were recorded for this clone. The CDR3: CASSQPLGGQETQYF. CDR3 DNA sequence: TGCGCCAGCAGCCAGCCCCTGGGGGGACAAGAGACCCAGTACTTC. V gene TRBV4-1 combines with J gene TRBJ2-5; D might be TRBD2 (6 bases). This CDR3 has 15 residues. The germline V gene encodes CDR1 MGHRA and CDR2 YSYEKL. V dropped 3 bases and J dropped 2 bases, with 13 bases sitting between them.

This chain connects TRBV9 to TRBJ2-1; D is possibly TRBD1 (5 bases). The V gene's germline CDR1 is SGDLS and CDR2 YYNGEE. The CDR3 is 16 residues long. Trimming pared 4 bases from V and 7 bases from J, leaving 21 bases between. The CDR3, as DNA: TGTGCCAGCAGCCTGACAGCGTTACCGGTACTTAATGAGCAGTTCTTC. It specifies CASSLTALPVLNEQFF.